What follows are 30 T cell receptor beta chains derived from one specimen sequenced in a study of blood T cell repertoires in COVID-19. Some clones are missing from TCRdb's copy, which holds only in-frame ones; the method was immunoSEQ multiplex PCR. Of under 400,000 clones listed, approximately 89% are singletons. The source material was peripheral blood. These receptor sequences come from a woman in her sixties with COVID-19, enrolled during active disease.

This chain's CDR3 is CASSESGTGAGNSPLHF. The CDR3 DNA reads TGCGCCAGCAGCGAGTCAGGGACAGGCGCCGGTAATTCACCCCTCCACTTT. The chain couples TRBV5-1 to TRBJ1-6; 8 bases fit TRBD1. Unmatched junction bases numbered 12, after V lost 4 bases and J lost 6 bases. This CDR3 contains 17 residues. Germline CDR1 is SGHRS and CDR2 is YFSETQ. Based on the CDR3 plus reference TRBV5-1 and TRBJ1-6, the full variable domain is KAGVTQTPRYLIKTRGQQVTLSCSPISGHRSVSWYQQTPGQGLQFLFEYFSETQRNKGNFPGRFSGRQFSNSRSEMNVSTLELGDSALYLCASSESGTGAGNSPLHFGNGTRLTVT.

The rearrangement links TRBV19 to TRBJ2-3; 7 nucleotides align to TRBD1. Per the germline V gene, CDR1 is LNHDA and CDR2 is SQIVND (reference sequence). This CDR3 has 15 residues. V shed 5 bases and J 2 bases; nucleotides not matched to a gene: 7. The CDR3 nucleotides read TGTGCCAGTAGTTTGAGGGGGCAGTACACAGATACGCAGTATTTT. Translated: CASSLRGQYTDTQYF.

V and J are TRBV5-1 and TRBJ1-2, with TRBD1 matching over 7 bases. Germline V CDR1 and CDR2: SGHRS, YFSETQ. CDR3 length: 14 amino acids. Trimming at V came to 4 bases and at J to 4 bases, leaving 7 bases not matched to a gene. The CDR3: CASSPSSGGYGYTF. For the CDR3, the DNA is TGCGCCAGCAGCCCCTCGTCAGGGGGCTATGGCTACACCTTC.

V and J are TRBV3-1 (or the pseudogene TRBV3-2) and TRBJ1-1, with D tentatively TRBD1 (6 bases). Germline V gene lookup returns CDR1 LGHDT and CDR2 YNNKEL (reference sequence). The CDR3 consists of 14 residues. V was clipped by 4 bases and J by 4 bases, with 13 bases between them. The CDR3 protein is CASSPPLGGTEAFF. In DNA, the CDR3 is TGTGCCAGCAGCCCGCCATTAGGGGGCACTGAAGCTTTCTTT.

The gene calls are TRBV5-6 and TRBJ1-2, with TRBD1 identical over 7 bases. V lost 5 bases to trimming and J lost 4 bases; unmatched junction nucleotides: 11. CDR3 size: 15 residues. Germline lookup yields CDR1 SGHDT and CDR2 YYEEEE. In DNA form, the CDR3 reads TGTGCCAGCAGTTCGCCGGGACAGAGCTTCTATGGCTACACCTTC. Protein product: CASSSPGQSFYGYTF.

CDR3 region: CASSLALLYEQYF. CDR3 in DNA: TGCGCCAGCAGCTTAGCCCTTCTCTACGAGCAGTACTTC. This chain connects TRBV5-1 to TRBJ2-7; D gene uncertain. V gave up 2 bases and J gave up 3 bases, with 9 bases separating them. Germline values: CDR1 SGHRS, CDR2 YFSETQ. This CDR3 contains 13 residues.

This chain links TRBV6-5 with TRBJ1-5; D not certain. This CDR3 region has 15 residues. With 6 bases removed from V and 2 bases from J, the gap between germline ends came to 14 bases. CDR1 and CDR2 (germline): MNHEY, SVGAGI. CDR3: CASSRTTIGNQPQHF. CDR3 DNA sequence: TGTGCCAGCAGCCGAACTACGATTGGCAATCAGCCCCAGCATTTT.

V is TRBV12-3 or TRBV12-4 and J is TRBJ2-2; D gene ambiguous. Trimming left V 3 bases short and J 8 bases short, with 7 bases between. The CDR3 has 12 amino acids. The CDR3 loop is CASSFTEGELFF. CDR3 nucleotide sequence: TGTGCCAGCAGTTTTACTGAGGGGGAGCTGTTTTTT.

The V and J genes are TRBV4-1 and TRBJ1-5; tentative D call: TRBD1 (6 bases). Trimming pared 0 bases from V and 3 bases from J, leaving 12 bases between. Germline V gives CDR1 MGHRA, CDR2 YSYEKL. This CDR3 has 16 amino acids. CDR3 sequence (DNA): TGCGCCAGCAGCCAAGACCCCAGGGGAGACAATCAGCCCCAGCATTTT. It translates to CASSQDPRGDNQPQHF.

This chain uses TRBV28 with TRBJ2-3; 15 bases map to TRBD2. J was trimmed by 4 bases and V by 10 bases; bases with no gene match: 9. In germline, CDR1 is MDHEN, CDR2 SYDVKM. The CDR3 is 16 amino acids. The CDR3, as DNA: TGTGCCACCGGGACTAGCGGGGGGTTAGGGGCAGATACGCAGTATTTT. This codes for CATGTSGGLGADTQYF.

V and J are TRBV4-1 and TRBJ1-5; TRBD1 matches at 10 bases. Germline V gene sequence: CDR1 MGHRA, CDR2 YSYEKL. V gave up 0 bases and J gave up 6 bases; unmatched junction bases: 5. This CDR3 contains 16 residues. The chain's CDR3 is CASSQDQTGGGQPQHF. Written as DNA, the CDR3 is TGCGCCAGCAGCCAAGATCAGACAGGGGGCGGTCAGCCCCAGCATTTT.

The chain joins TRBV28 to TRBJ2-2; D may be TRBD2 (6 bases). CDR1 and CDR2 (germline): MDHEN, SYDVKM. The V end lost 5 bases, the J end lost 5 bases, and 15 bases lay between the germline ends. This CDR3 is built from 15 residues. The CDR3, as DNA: TGTGCCAGCAGTGGAGCGGAGGGGAGTACCGGGGAGCTGTTTTTT. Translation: CASSGAEGSTGELFF.

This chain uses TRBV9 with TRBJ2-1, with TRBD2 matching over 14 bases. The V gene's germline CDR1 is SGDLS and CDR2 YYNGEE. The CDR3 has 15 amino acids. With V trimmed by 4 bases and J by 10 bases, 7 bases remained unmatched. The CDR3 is CASSFGLAGGKEQFF. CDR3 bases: TGTGCCAGCAGCTTCGGACTAGCGGGGGGCAAGGAGCAGTTCTTC.

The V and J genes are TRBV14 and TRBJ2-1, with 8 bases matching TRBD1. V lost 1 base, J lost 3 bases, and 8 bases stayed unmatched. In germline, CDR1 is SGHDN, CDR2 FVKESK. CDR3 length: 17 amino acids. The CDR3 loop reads CASSQGSRGPLYNEQFF. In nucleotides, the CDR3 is TGTGCCAGCAGCCAAGGATCCAGGGGGCCCCTCTACAATGAGCAGTTCTTC.

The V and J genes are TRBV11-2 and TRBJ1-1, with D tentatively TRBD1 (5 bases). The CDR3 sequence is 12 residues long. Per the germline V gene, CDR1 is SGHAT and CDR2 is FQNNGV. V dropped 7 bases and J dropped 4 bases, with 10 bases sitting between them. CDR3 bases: TGTGCCAGCAACGGGGGACGCACTGAAGCTTTCTTT. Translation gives CASNGGRTEAFF.

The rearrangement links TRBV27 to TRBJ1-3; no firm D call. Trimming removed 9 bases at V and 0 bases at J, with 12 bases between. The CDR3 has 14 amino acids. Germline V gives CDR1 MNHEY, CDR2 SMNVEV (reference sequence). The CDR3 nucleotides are TGTGCCAGTAAGCGACGGAGCTCTGGAAACACCATATATTTT. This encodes CASKRRSSGNTIYF.

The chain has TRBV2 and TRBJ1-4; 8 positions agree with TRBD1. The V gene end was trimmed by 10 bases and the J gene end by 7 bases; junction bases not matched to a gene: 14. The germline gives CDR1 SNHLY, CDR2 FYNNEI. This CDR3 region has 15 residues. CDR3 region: CATRNKTGAGEKLFF. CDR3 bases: TGTGCCACCCGCAATAAGACAGGGGCGGGTGAAAAACTGTTTTTT.

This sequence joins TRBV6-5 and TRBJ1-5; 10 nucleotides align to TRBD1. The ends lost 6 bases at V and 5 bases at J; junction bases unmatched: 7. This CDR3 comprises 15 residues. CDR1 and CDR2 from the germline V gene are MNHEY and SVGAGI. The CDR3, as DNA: TGTGCCAGCAGCCACGGGACAGGGGCCCATCAGCCCCAGCATTTT. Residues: CASSHGTGAHQPQHF.

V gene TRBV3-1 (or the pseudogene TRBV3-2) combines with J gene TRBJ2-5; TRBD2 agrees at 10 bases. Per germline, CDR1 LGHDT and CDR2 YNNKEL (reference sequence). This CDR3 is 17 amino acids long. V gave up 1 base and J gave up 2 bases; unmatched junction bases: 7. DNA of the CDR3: TGTGCCAGCAGCCAAGCACGGCCAGCGGGGGGGCAAGAGACCCAGTACTTC. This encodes CASSQARPAGGQETQYF.

The CDR3 reads CASSIRVQETQYF. The CDR3 DNA follows: TGTGCCAGCAGCATCAGGGTCCAAGAGACCCAGTACTTC. The V call is TRBV11-2, the J call TRBJ2-5, with D maybe TRBD1 (5 bases). In germline, CDR1 is SGHAT, CDR2 FQNNGV. V was pared by 5 bases and J by 1 base, with 8 bases between. This CDR3 is 13 amino acids long.

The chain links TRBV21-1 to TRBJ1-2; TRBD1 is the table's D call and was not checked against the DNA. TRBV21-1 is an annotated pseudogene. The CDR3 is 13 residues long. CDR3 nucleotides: TGTGCCAGCATCGGAGGGGGCAGCTATGGCTACACCTTC. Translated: CASIGGGSYGYTF.

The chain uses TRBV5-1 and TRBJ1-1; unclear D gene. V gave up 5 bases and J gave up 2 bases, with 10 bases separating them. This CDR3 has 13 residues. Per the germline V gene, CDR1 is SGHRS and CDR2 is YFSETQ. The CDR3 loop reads CASRRDTNTEAFF. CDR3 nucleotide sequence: TGCGCCAGCAGGAGGGATACCAACACTGAAGCTTTCTTT.

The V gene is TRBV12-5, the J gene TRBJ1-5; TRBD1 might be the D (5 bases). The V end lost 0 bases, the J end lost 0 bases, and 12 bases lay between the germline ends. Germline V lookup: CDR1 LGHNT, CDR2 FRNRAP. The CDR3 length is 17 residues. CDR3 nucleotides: TGTGCTAGTGGTTTGGTACGATTGGACAATAGCAATCAGCCCCAGCATTTT. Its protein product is CASGLVRLDNSNQPQHF.

DNA for the CDR3: TGTGCCAGCAGTGAATTGGTTGGCATGAACACTGAAGCTTTCTTT. It encodes CASSELVGMNTEAFF. This chain links TRBV25-1 with TRBJ1-1, with no clear D. Looked up from germline, CDR1 is MGHDK and CDR2 is SYGVNS. The V gene lost 1 base and the J gene lost 0 bases, with 9 bases spanning the gap. This CDR3 comprises 15 residues.

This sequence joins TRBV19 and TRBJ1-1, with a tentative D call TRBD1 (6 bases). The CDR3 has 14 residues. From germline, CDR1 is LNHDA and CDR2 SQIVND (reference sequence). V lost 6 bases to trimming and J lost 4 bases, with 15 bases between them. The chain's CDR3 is CASRTDRIGTEAFF. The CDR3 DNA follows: TGTGCCAGTAGAACAGACAGGATTGGCACTGAAGCTTTCTTT.

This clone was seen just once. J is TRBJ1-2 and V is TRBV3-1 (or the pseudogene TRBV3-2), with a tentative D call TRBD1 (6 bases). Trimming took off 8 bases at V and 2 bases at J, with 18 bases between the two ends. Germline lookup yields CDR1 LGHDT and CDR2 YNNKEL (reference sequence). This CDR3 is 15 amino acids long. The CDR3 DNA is TGTGCCAGCGGGACACCCTCCTTGACAAACTATGGCTACACCTTC. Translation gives CASGTPSLTNYGYTF.

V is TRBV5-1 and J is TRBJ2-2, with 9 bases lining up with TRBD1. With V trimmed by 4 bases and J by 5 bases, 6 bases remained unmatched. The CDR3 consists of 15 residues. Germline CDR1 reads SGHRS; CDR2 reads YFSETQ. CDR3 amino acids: CASSGGTGQTGELFF. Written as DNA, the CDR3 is TGCGCCAGCAGCGGGGGGACAGGGCAGACCGGGGAGCTGTTTTTT.

CDR3 amino acids: CASTGTGVFGEQFF. CDR3 nucleotide sequence: TGTGCCAGCACCGGGACAGGGGTGTTTGGTGAGCAGTTCTTC. The chain joins TRBV6-5 to TRBJ2-1, with 10 bases fitting TRBD1. The CDR3 runs 14 residues. Germline assignment: CDR1 MNHEY and CDR2 SVGAGI. With V trimmed by 7 bases and J by 9 bases, 9 bases remained unmatched.

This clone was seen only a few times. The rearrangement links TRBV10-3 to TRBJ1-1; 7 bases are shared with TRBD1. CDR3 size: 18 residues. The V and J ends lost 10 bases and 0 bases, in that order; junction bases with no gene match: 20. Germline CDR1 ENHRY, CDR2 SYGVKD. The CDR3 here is CAKVCSGTAITMNTEAFF. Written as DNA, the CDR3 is TGTGCCAAGGTCTGTTCAGGGACAGCCATTACCATGAACACTGAAGCTTTCTTT.

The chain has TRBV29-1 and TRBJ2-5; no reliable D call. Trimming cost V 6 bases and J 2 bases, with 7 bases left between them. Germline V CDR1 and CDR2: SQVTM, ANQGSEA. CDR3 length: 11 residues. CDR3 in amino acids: CSVTEQETQYF. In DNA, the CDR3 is TGCAGCGTGACTGAGCAAGAGACCCAGTACTTC.